This T cell receptor (beta chain) was documented in a study of tumor-infiltrating lymphocytes in primary liver carcinoma. Ten or more counts support this clonotype. Researchers drew blood RNA from unsorted whole blood and extracted germline DNA as well. cDNA specific to TCR beta was made from approximately 500 ng of total RNA, with a constant-region primer employed for priming. ARM-PCR, slightly modified, supplied the TCR beta libraries through three nested multiplex PCR rounds. Primers for the first two PCR rounds were TRBV1-TRBV30 forward primers and a C-beta reverse primer (10 cycles per round). TCRdb re-analysed the multiplex PCR reads in MiXCR, keeping a single row per CDR3 protein. The data contain around 330,000 distinct CDR3 sequences, more than 55% of them singletons. After removal of 8 bases from V and 2 bases from J, the junction contained 9 bases not matched to a gene. Germline CDR1 reads SGHAT; CDR2 reads FQNNGV. This CDR3 has 15 residues.

The chain is built from TRBV11-2 and TRBJ2-1; 7 bases fit TRBD2. The origin of this receptor is a woman aged 25-40 years with primary liver carcinoma and hepatitis B virus infection. The sequenced sample consisted of peripheral blood. CDR3 amino acids: CASDPGLAAYNEQFF. The CDR3 nucleotides read TGTGCCAGCGACCCGGGGCTAGCGGCCTACAATGAGCAGTTCTTC.